This TCR beta chain was observed in a study of blood T cell repertoires in COVID-19. Study in general: COVID-19 samples collected from the United States, Italy and Spain covered acute and convalescent phases.

Sequencing was performed with immunoSEQ multiplex PCR; in TCRdb, only in-frame clones are kept and a portion is missing. The sample yields fewer than 450,000 clones, roughly 91% seen once. Participants' reported clinical history set cohort assignment. Donors in Cohort 3 counted as recovered after two negative PCRs, clearance, or symptom resolution. A single count supports this clone. The CDR3 runs to 15 residues. Germline V gene sequence: CDR1 SGDLS, CDR2 YYNGEE. The germline V and J ends were trimmed by 0 bases and 0 bases, with 7 bases remaining between them. This TCR derives from a woman aged 18-35 years who had recovered from COVID-19. Specimen: PBMCs or T cells enriched from blood (not recorded which). The chain combines TRBV9 with TRBJ1-3; perhaps TRBD1 as D (5 bases). CDR3 coding DNA: TGTGCCAGCAGCGTAGGGGGCATCTCTGGAAACACCATATATTTT. Translating gives CASSVGGISGNTIYF.